This entry lists 21 T cell receptor beta chains sequenced from one sample in a study of blood T cell repertoires in COVID-19. Data came from immunoSEQ multiplex PCR; TCRdb stores just in-frame clones and leaves some out. Of some 120,000 clones listed, about 74% were seen once; the top ten hold over 6.5%. Sequences were obtained from peripheral blood. The receptors stem from a human donor in a cohort sampled during active COVID-19.

This sequence joins TRBV15 and TRBJ2-2; D possibly corresponds to TRBD1 (5 bases). The V gene's germline CDR1 is LNHNV and CDR2 YYDKDF (reference sequence). V dropped 7 bases and J dropped 0 bases, with 9 bases sitting between them. The CDR3 consists of 14 residues. The DNA for the CDR3 is TGTGCCACCAACCTACAGGCGAACACCGGGGAGCTGTTTTTT. The encoded protein is CATNLQANTGELFF.

This rearrangement joins TRBV24-1 to TRBJ2-3; 10 positions agree with TRBD1. This CDR3 has 15 amino acids. From germline, CDR1 is KGHDR and CDR2 SFDVKD. With V trimmed by 3 bases and J by 8 bases, 7 bases remained unmatched. The CDR3 DNA sequence: TGTGCCACCAGTGATCCTGGCGGGGACAGGGGTACGCAGTATTTT. Amino acid sequence: CATSDPGGDRGTQYF.

The sample holds one count of this clone. V is TRBV19 and J is TRBJ1-2; D is undetermined. Trimming took 8 bases from V and 0 from J, leaving 13 bases between them. The CDR3 is made up of 14 amino acids. The germline CDR1 and CDR2 sequences are LNHDA and SQIVND (reference sequence). The CDR3 DNA reads TGTGCCAGTCCCCCGGGGAGCGCTAACTATGGCTACACCTTC. Protein: CASPPGSANYGYTF.

This chain joins TRBV3-1 (or the pseudogene TRBV3-2) and TRBJ2-7, with 11 bases fitting TRBD2. The V gene end was trimmed by 4 bases and the J gene end by 4 bases; junction bases not matched to a gene: 3. The CDR3 contains 14 residues. Germline CDR1 LGHDT, CDR2 YNNKEL (reference sequence). The CDR3 here is CASSPGTSGYEQYF. CDR3 nucleotides: TGTGCCAGCAGCCCAGGGACTAGCGGATACGAGCAGTACTTC.

CDR3: CAAHRSGASNYGYTF. CDR3 coding DNA: TGTGCCGCCCATCGGAGTGGGGCCTCTAACTATGGCTACACCTTC. The V and J genes are TRBV19 and TRBJ1-2; D possibly corresponds to TRBD1 (5 bases). The V gene's germline CDR1 is LNHDA and CDR2 SQIVND (reference sequence). This CDR3 comprises 15 residues. The V gene lost 11 bases and the J gene lost 0 bases, with 19 bases spanning the gap.

The chain has TRBV29-1 and TRBJ2-7; 10 positions match TRBD2. J lost 4 bases, V lost 3 bases, and 12 bases had no gene match. Germline values: CDR1 SQVTM, CDR2 ANQGSEA. This CDR3 has 16 residues. Here the CDR3 reads CSVDRGASGSSYEQYF. The CDR3 DNA sequence: TGCAGCGTTGATCGTGGGGCTAGCGGGAGTAGTTACGAGCAGTACTTC.

The CDR3 DNA follows: TGTGCCAGCAGCCAAGGGGGACTAGGGGTTGATACGCAGTATTTT. Encoded protein: CASSQGGLGVDTQYF. V usage is TRBV4-2 and J usage is TRBJ2-3; TRBD2 matches 8 bases. The CDR3 contains 15 residues. Germline CDR1 LGHNA, CDR2 YNFKEQ. V lost 1 base, J lost 6 bases, and 6 bases stayed unmatched.

This clone has just one count. V and J are TRBV13 and TRBJ1-1, with 8 bases aligning to TRBD1. V dropped 4 bases and J dropped 0; count of bases not matched to a gene: 7. This CDR3 comprises 16 residues. The germline V gene has CDR1 PRHDT and CDR2 FYEKMQ (reference sequence). The CDR3 loop is CASSSHRGGLNTEAFF. The CDR3 DNA is TGTGCCAGCAGCTCTCACAGGGGGGGCTTGAACACTGAAGCTTTCTTT. Drawing the rest from reference TRBV13 and TRBJ1-1, the complete variable domain is AAGVIQSPRHLIKEKRETATLKCYPIPRHDTVYWYQQGPGQDPQFLISFYEKMQSDKGSIPDRFSAQQFSDYHSELNMSSLELGDSALYFCASSSHRGGLNTEAFFGQGTRLTVV.

This rearrangement joins TRBV6-6 to TRBJ2-7, with 8 bases aligning to TRBD2. Germline CDR1 is MNHNY and CDR2 is SVGAGI (reference sequence). With V trimmed by 1 base and J by 5 bases, 7 bases remained unmatched. The CDR3 runs 15 residues. CDR3 in amino acids: CASSYWLAGGHEQYF. CDR3 coding DNA: TGTGCCAGCAGTTACTGGTTGGCGGGAGGACACGAGCAGTACTTC.

V is TRBV7-8 and J is TRBJ2-3; D unclear. The CDR3 is made up of 15 amino acids. Germline CDR1 and CDR2: SGHVS and FQNEAQ. The V and J ends lost 8 bases and 0 bases respectively, with 15 bases between them. Here the CDR3 reads CASSRLTPSTDTQYF. The CDR3 nucleotides read TGTGCCAGCTCAAGACTTACGCCGAGCACAGATACGCAGTATTTT.

The rearrangement links TRBV27 to TRBJ1-2; D call uncertain. Trimming cost V 3 bases and J 6 bases, with 11 bases left between them. This CDR3 is built from 13 residues. Germline assignment: CDR1 MNHEY and CDR2 SMNVEV (reference sequence). CDR3 DNA sequence: TGTGCCAGCAGTTTGAGCCCCCGGGATGGCTACACCTTC. It is translated as CASSLSPRDGYTF.

The chain combines TRBV7-2 with TRBJ2-1; 8 bases line up with TRBD2. CDR1 is SGHTA and CDR2 is FQGNSA in the germline V gene. The CDR3 length is 15 residues. V shed 0 bases and J 10 bases; nucleotides not matched to a gene: 8. CDR3: CASSLATSGGGEQFF. Here the CDR3 DNA reads TGTGCCAGCAGCTTAGCGACCAGCGGGGGAGGGGAGCAGTTCTTC.

The genes are TRBV6-5 and TRBJ1-5, with D tentatively TRBD1 (5 bases). Trimming cost V 8 bases and J 4 bases, with 18 bases left between them. This CDR3 has 15 residues. Germline lookup yields CDR1 MNHEY and CDR2 SVGAGI. CDR3 amino acids: CASGSGGLLNQPQHF. The CDR3, as DNA: TGTGCCAGCGGCTCGGGGGGACTTTTAAATCAGCCCCAGCATTTT.

The V and J genes are TRBV27 and TRBJ1-5; D possibly corresponds to TRBD1 (6 bases). Trimming took off 6 bases at V and 5 bases at J, with 11 bases between the two ends. This CDR3 spans 13 amino acids. CDR1 and CDR2 from the germline V gene are MNHEY and SMNVEV (reference sequence). The CDR3 bases are TGTGCCAGCAGCTCGACAGGATATCAGCCCCAGCATTTT. Translated, it gives CASSSTGYQPQHF.

The count of this clone is one. This chain connects TRBV27 to TRBJ2-5; 8 nucleotides agree with TRBD1. Germline V lookup: CDR1 MNHEY, CDR2 SMNVEV (reference sequence). CDR3 length: 14 amino acids. V dropped 5 bases and J dropped 3; count of bases not matched to a gene: 5. CDR3: CASSPTTGEETQYF. CDR3 bases: TGTGCCAGCAGTCCGACGACAGGGGAAGAGACCCAGTACTTC.

V is TRBV6-5 and J is TRBJ2-7, with TRBD1 matching 9 bases. J was trimmed by 4 bases and V by 0 bases; bases with no gene match: 4. This CDR3 contains 15 residues. CDR1 and CDR2 (germline): MNHEY, SVGAGI. CDR3 residues: CASSYSTGGEYEQYF. CDR3 sequence (DNA): TGTGCCAGCAGTTACTCCACAGGGGGCGAGTACGAGCAGTACTTC.

There are a few counts of this clone. This sequence joins TRBV2 and TRBJ1-1; TRBD1 might be the D (5 bases). The germline V gene has CDR1 SNHLY and CDR2 FYNNEI. This CDR3 has 15 residues. The V end lost 1 base, the J end lost 1 base, and 10 bases lay between the germline ends. The CDR3 DNA sequence: TGTGCCAGCAGTGAAGAAGGACACCCGAACACTGAAGCTTTCTTT. As protein: CASSEEGHPNTEAFF. Supplemented by reference TRBV2 and TRBJ1-1, the full variable domain reads EPEVTQTPSHQVTQMGQEVILRCVPISNHLYFYWYRQILGQKVEFLVSFYNNEISEKSEIFDDQFSVERPDGSNFTLKIRSTKLEDSAMYFCASSEEGHPNTEAFFGQGTRLTVV.

This clone was picked up one time. The gene calls are TRBV5-4 and TRBJ2-7; TRBD1 matches 8 bases. The CDR3 has 14 amino acids. J was trimmed by 2 bases and V by 10 bases; bases with no gene match: 11. The germline V gene encodes CDR1 SGHNT and CDR2 YYREEE (reference sequence). CDR3 sequence reads: CALSWPQGAYEQYF. In nucleotides, the CDR3 is TGTGCCCTCTCTTGGCCACAGGGGGCCTACGAGCAGTACTTC. Based on the CDR3 plus reference TRBV5-4 and TRBJ2-7, the full variable domain is ETGVTQSPTHLIKTRGQQVTLRCSSQSGHNTVSWYQQALGQGPQFIFQYYREEENGRGNFPPRFSGLQFPNYSSELNVNALELDDSALYLCALSWPQGAYEQYFGPGTRLTVT.

The chain uses TRBV6-1 and TRBJ2-5, with D possibly TRBD2 on 6 matching bases. Germline CDR1 reads MNHNS; CDR2 reads SASEGT. V dropped 3 bases and J dropped 5 bases, with 16 bases sitting between them. This CDR3 is 15 amino acids long. The CDR3 reads CASSEFSGVGETQYF. CDR3 sequence (DNA): TGTGCCAGCAGTGAGTTTTCGGGGGTTGGTGAGACCCAGTACTTC.

Here the CDR3 DNA reads TGCAGCGTTTCTCCGGACAGGGTCGGAGAGACCCAGTACTTC. This translates into CSVSPDRVGETQYF. The chain uses TRBV29-1 and TRBJ2-5; 8 nucleotides line up with TRBD1. This CDR3 has 14 residues. Germline V CDR1 and CDR2: SQVTM, ANQGSEA. The trim removed 5 bases at V and 4 bases at J, leaving 9 bases unmatched. Full variable domain (outside the CDR3, taken from reference TRBV29-1 and TRBJ2-5): SAVISQKPSRDICQRGTSLTIQCQVDSQVTMMFWYRQQPGQSLTLIATANQGSEATYESGFVIDKFPISRPNLTFSTLTVSNMSPEDSSIYLCSVSPDRVGETQYFGPGTRLLVL.

The chain is built from TRBV27 and TRBJ2-5; D unclear. V dropped 0 bases and J dropped 5 bases, with 13 bases sitting between them. Germline V CDR1 and CDR2: MNHEY, SMNVEV (reference sequence). CDR3 size: 15 residues. The CDR3 loop is CASSLSNQNVETQYF. The DNA of the CDR3 is TGTGCCAGCAGTTTATCGAACCAGAATGTGGAGACCCAGTACTTC.